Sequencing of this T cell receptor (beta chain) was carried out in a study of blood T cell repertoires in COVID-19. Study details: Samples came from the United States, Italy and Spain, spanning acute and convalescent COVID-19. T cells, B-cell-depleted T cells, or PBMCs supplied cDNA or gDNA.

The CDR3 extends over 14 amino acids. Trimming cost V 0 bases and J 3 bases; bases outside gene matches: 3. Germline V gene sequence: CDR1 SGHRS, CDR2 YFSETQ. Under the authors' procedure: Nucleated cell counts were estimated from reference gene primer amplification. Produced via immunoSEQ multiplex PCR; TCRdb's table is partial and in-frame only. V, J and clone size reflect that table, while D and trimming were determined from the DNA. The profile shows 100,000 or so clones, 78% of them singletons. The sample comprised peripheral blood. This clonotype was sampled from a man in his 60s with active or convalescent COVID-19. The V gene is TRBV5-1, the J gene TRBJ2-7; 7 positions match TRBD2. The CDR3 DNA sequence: TGCGCCAGCAGCTTGGCCCCTAGCGGCTACGAGCAGTACTTC. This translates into CASSLAPSGYEQYF. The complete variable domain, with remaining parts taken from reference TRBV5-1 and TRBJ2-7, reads KAGVTQTPRYLIKTRGQQVTLSCSPISGHRSVSWYQQTPGQGLQFLFEYFSETQRNKGNFPGRFSGRQFSNSRSEMNVSTLELGDSALYLCASSLAPSGYEQYFGPGTRLTVT.